Listed below are T cell receptor beta chains from one sample, sequenced in a study of somatic mutations in cytotoxic T cells in rheumatoid arthritis. Sequencing was performed with immunoSEQ multiplex PCR; in TCRdb, only in-frame clones are kept and a portion is missing. The table has 4,000 to 5,500 clones, around 90% seen once. The sample comprised CD8+ T cells sorted from blood. The receptors were gathered from a woman in her forties or fifties with rheumatoid arthritis. CDR3s include the opening cysteine and the closing phenylalanine or tryptophan. Fields, in order: J gene, clone size, V gene, D gene, CDR3 protein, CDR3 DNA. D genes are given only for firm matches. Clone size is not always given. Where it is, it says once, few, many or a class for expanded clones.

TRBJ1-3,.,TRBV9,.,CASSVATVSGWDTIYF,TGTGCCAGCAGCGTAGCTACGGTCTCAGGCTGGGACACCATATATTTT
TRBJ1-2,.,TRBV9,TRBD1,CASSGATGVAYGYTF,TGTGCCAGCAGCGGCGCAACAGGGGTGGCCTATGGCTACACCTTC
TRBJ2-7,.,TRBV10-2,TRBD1,CASTGGAYEQYF,TGCGCCTCAACAGGGGGCGCTTACGAGCAGTACTTC
TRBJ2-1,.,TRBV15,TRBD2,CATSTSGGAYNEQFF,TGTGCCACCAGTACAAGCGGGGGGGCCTACAATGAGCAGTTCTTC
TRBJ2-7,.,TRBV7-8,.,CASSFGGRAYEQYF,TGTGCCAGCAGCTTTGGAGGACGGGCCTACGAGCAGTACTTC
TRBJ2-5,once,TRBV15,TRBD1,CATSRSDRPETQYF,TGTGCCACCAGCAGATCGGACAGGCCGGAGACCCAGTACTTC
TRBJ1-2,few,TRBV27,.,CASSLFLGVGYTF,TGTGCCAGCAGTTTATTTTTAGGGGTCGGCTACACCTTC
TRBJ2-2,.,TRBV7-9,.,CASSPLGAPGELFF,TGTGCCAGCAGCCCCTTAGGGGCCCCCGGGGAGCTGTTTTTT
TRBJ1-2,.,TRBV27,TRBD1,CASSLSQGAFYGYTF,TGTGCCAGCAGTTTATCACAGGGGGCTTTTTATGGCTACACCTTC
TRBJ2-6,.,TRBV7-6,TRBD1,CASSLDRGVSGANVLTF,TGTGCCAGCAGCTTAGACAGGGGTGTGTCTGGGGCCAACGTCCTGACTTTC
TRBJ2-3,.,TRBV6-1,TRBD1,CASMVGQGADTQYF,TGTGCCAGCATGGTGGGACAGGGGGCAGATACGCAGTATTTT
TRBJ1-2,.,TRBV4-2,.,CASSLARQATNYGYTF,TGTGCCAGCAGCCTGGCCCGACAGGCCACTAACTATGGCTACACCTTC
TRBJ2-7,medium-sized,TRBV7-9,TRBD1,CASNVPGQGFYEQYF,TGTGCCAGCAACGTCCCGGGACAGGGTTTCTACGAGCAGTACTTC
TRBJ2-3,.,TRBV6-5,.,CASRRLGGTQYF,TGTGCCAGCCGCCGACTAGGAGGTACGCAGTATTTT
TRBJ1-4,few,TRBV6-1,TRBD1,CASSRQGSHEKLFF,TGTGCCAGCAGTAGACAGGGGTCCCACGAAAAACTGTTTTTT
TRBJ1-6,once,TRBV7-8,.,CASSVDRVNVDSPLHF,TGTGCCAGCAGCGTAGACCGGGTGAATGTGGATTCACCCCTCCACTTT
TRBJ1-6,.,TRBV30,.,CAWTEGAPLYSPLHF,TGTGCCTGGACCGAGGGAGCCCCTCTGTATTCACCCCTCCACTTT
TRBJ2-5,few,TRBV9,TRBD2,CASSVDEAAGGEETQYF,TGTGCCAGCAGCGTAGATGAAGCAGCGGGGGGAGAGGAGACCCAGTACTTC
TRBJ1-2,.,TRBV30,.,CAWDSRGYGYTF,TGTGCCTGGGACAGCCGTGGCTATGGCTACACCTTC
TRBJ2-5,.,TRBV11-2,TRBD2,CASSFLAGVQETQYF,TGTGCCAGCAGCTTCCTAGCGGGGGTCCAAGAGACCCAGTACTTC
TRBJ2-7,.,TRBV10-1,TRBD1,CASSPTGEKFDEQYF,TGCGCCAGCAGCCCCACAGGGGAAAAGTTCGACGAGCAGTACTTC
TRBJ2-1,.,TRBV5-1,.,CASSSTQSRYEQFF,TGCGCCAGCAGCTCCACGCAGTCCCGATATGAGCAGTTCTTC
TRBJ2-1,.,TRBV6-5,.,CASSYGGVPYNEQFF,TGTGCCAGCAGTTACGGCGGGGTCCCCTACAATGAGCAGTTCTTC
TRBJ1-1,.,TRBV27,.,CASSTSRWGRLNTEAFF,TGTGCCAGCAGTACCTCTCGTTGGGGCAGGCTGAACACTGAAGCTTTCTTT
TRBJ2-7,.,TRBV9,.,CASSVEGGEQYF,TGTGCCAGCAGCGTAGAGGGGGGGGAGCAGTACTTC
TRBJ2-5,few,TRBV2,.,CASMGNRDRVAQETQYF,TGTGCCAGCATGGGTAACAGGGATAGAGTGGCCCAAGAGACCCAGTACTTC
TRBJ2-7,.,TRBV5-1,TRBD1,CASSLGQGAYEQYF,TGCGCCAGCAGCTTGGGTCAGGGGGCGTACGAGCAGTACTTC
TRBJ2-7,.,TRBV27,TRBD1,CASSLGTGGIDEQYF,TGTGCCAGCAGTTTAGGGACAGGGGGCATCGACGAGCAGTACTTC
TRBJ2-7,.,TRBV5-8,TRBD2,CASSLGLAGGPHEQYF,TGTGCCAGCAGCCTTGGACTAGCGGGGGGGCCCCACGAGCAGTACTTC
TRBJ2-3,.,TRBV4-1,.,CASSQEGVRADTQYF,TGCGCCAGCAGCCAAGAAGGTGTCAGGGCAGATACGCAGTATTTT